This TCR beta chain was observed in a study of post-analysis software for immune sequencing data. Study background: Recorded disease courses covered relapsing-remitting, secondary progressive and progressive-relapsing multiple sclerosis. Some patients had no subtype annotation. Whole-study results and caveats: Significantly lower normalized Chao1 diversity was found in patients with multiple sclerosis relative to controls. The five TRBV segments detected at higher frequency in patients than in controls included TRBV5-6, TRBV5-1 and TRBV20-1.

Sequencing libraries made from TCR beta cDNA carried unique molecular identifiers. MiXCR, run by TCRdb on the PCR reads, gives a single entry per CDR3 protein. The sample has 650,000 to 900,000 distinct CDR3 sequences, about half seen once. The CDR3 has 14 residues. Trimming took off 1 base at V and 4 bases at J, with 10 bases between the two ends. CDR1 SGHAT and CDR2 FQDESV come from the germline V gene (reference sequence). A word on this clonotype: The antigen remains unidentified.

This sequence originates from a girl aged 5 to 17 with multiple sclerosis. This chain links TRBV11-1 with TRBJ1-1, with D unclear. The specimen sequenced was blood. CDR3 in amino acids: CASSLELRGTEAFF. The DNA of the CDR3 is TGTGCCAGCAGCTTAGAGTTGCGGGGCACTGAAGCTTTCTTT. The whole variable domain, remainder taken from reference TRBV11-1 and TRBJ1-1, is EAEVAQSPRYKITEKSQAVAFWCDPISGHATLYWYRQILGQGPELLVQFQDESVVDDSQLPKDRFSAERLKGVDSTLKIQPAELGDSAMYLCASSLELRGTEAFFGQGTRLTVV.